The 26 T cell receptor beta chains listed next were all sequenced from one sample in a study of blood T cell repertoires in COVID-19. Assay used: immunoSEQ multiplex PCR; TCRdb lists only in-frame clones, some missing. Among tens of thousands of clones listed, 80% were seen once. Source material: peripheral blood. These TCRs come from a woman in her 70s with acute or convalescent COVID-19.

V is TRBV4-1 and J is TRBJ1-5; D call uncertain. The CDR3 has 14 amino acids. Deletions cut 0 bases from V and 4 bases from J, with 7 bases between. Germline assignment: CDR1 MGHRA and CDR2 YSYEKL. The CDR3: CASSQDSGNQPQHF. The DNA for the CDR3 is TGCGCCAGCAGCCAAGATTCCGGGAATCAGCCCCAGCATTTT.

The chain has TRBV28 and TRBJ2-1; D perhaps matches TRBD2 (6 bases). The ends were cut back, 5 bases at V and 9 bases at J, with 14 bases in the middle. This CDR3 is 13 amino acids long. CDR1 is MDHEN and CDR2 is SYDVKM in the germline V gene. The CDR3 region has the DNA TGTGCCAGCAGTCCCCCGGGGGTAGGTGAGCAGTTCTTC. Protein: CASSPPGVGEQFF.

The chain combines TRBV19 with TRBJ2-3; 7 bases are a match to TRBD2. Per germline, CDR1 LNHDA and CDR2 SQIVND (reference sequence). V dropped 2 bases and J dropped 2; count of bases not matched to a gene: 4. The CDR3 spans 15 residues. CDR3 protein: CASSITSAYTDTQYF. CDR3 DNA sequence: TGTGCCAGTAGTATAACTAGCGCATACACAGATACGCAGTATTTT.

This clone showed up just a few times. The CDR3: CASSLGGRGEETQYF. DNA for the CDR3: TGTGCCAGCAGCTTAGGGGGCAGGGGTGAGGAGACCCAGTACTTC. The V call is TRBV11-3, the J call TRBJ2-5; D is perhaps TRBD1 (6 bases). The V gene's germline CDR1 is SGHNT and CDR2 YENEEA. Trimming removed 1 base at V and 5 bases at J, with 14 bases between. The CDR3 has 15 amino acids.

The chain joins TRBV7-9 to TRBJ1-2; D is unclear. V was cut by 2 bases and J by 4 bases, with 5 bases left in between. This CDR3 spans 12 amino acids. The germline gives CDR1 SEHNR, CDR2 FQNEAQ (reference sequence). CDR3 in amino acids: CASSLNSYGYTF. DNA of the CDR3: TGTGCCAGCAGCTTAAACAGCTATGGCTACACCTTC.

This rearrangement joins TRBV11-2 to TRBJ1-6; the match to TRBD1 covers 8 bases. V was clipped by 10 bases and J by 6 bases; unmatched bases: 11. The CDR3 sequence is 15 residues long. CDR1 is SGHAT and CDR2 is FQNNGV in the germline V gene. The CDR3 here is CAIITPGQVNSPLHF. The DNA of the CDR3 is TGTGCCATTATAACGCCGGGACAGGTTAATTCACCCCTCCACTTT. Supplemented by reference TRBV11-2 and TRBJ1-6, the full variable domain reads EAGVAQSPRYKIIEKRQSVAFWCNPISGHATLYWYQQILGQGPKLLIQFQNNGVVDDSQLPKDRFSAERLKGVDSTLKIQPAKLEDSAVYLCAIITPGQVNSPLHFGNGTRLTVT.

V usage is TRBV2 and J usage is TRBJ2-2; the D gene is possibly TRBD1 (6 bases). This CDR3 spans 14 amino acids. V lost 8 bases to trimming and J lost 0 bases, with 10 bases between them. CDR1 is SNHLY and CDR2 is FYNNEI in the germline V gene. DNA of the CDR3: TGTGCCAGCCGAGACAGGACGAACACCGGGGAGCTGTTTTTT. This codes for CASRDRTNTGELFF. Filled out from reference TRBV2 and TRBJ2-2, the complete variable domain reads EPEVTQTPSHQVTQMGQEVILRCVPISNHLYFYWYRQILGQKVEFLVSFYNNEISEKSEIFDDQFSVERPDGSNFTLKIRSTKLEDSAMYFCASRDRTNTGELFFGEGSRLTVL.

In this sample, this clone turned up once. The J gene is TRBJ2-3, the V gene TRBV11-1; no reliable D call. Trimming took off 5 bases at V and 5 bases at J, with 8 bases between the two ends. The V gene's germline CDR1 is SGHAT and CDR2 FQDESV (reference sequence). This CDR3 has 12 residues. The CDR3 DNA is TGTGCCAGCAGCCCGACAAGAGATACGCAGTATTTT. This codes for CASSPTRDTQYF.

V gene TRBV5-6 combines with J gene TRBJ1-2; the match to TRBD1 covers 11 bases. Germline trimming cut 2 bases from V and 6 bases from J; bases unmatched to any gene: 9. From germline, CDR1 is SGHDT and CDR2 YYEEEE. The CDR3 runs to 16 residues. The CDR3 bases are TGTGCCAGCAGCTTAATTCGGACAGGGGGCGCACATGGCTACACCTTC. It translates to CASSLIRTGGAHGYTF.

The genes are TRBV6-1 and TRBJ1-1; 10 nucleotides agree with TRBD1. Trimming took 2 bases from V and 5 from J; bases not matched to a gene: 8. CDR3 length: 16 residues. Per the germline V gene, CDR1 is MNHNS and CDR2 is SASEGT. In DNA form, the CDR3 reads TGTGCCAGCAGTGAATTGGGGGACAGGGGTCGAACTGAAGCTTTCTTT. Protein: CASSELGDRGRTEAFF.

The V gene is TRBV7-2, the J gene TRBJ2-2; D is unclear. The V end was cut by 5 bases, the J end by 4 bases, with 11 bases between. This CDR3 contains 14 residues. Germline V gene sequence: CDR1 SGHTA, CDR2 FQGNSA. CDR3 sequence (DNA): TGTGCCAGCAGCCCCCGTGCGCCCACCGGGGAGCTGTTTTTT. This encodes CASSPRAPTGELFF.

V and J are TRBV9 and TRBJ2-1; TRBD2 aligns across 7 bases. From germline, CDR1 is SGDLS and CDR2 YYNGEE. The J segment lost 2 bases and the V segment lost 2 bases, leaving 10 bases of the junction unmatched. The CDR3 runs to 17 residues. CDR3 sequence reads: CASSVRPSGATYNEQFF. CDR3 nucleotide sequence: TGTGCCAGCAGCGTCCGTCCGAGCGGGGCCACCTACAATGAGCAGTTCTTC.

The chain links TRBV3-1 (or the pseudogene TRBV3-2) to TRBJ1-1; D not resolved. V was clipped by 4 bases and J by 4 bases, with 13 bases between them. Germline CDR1 is LGHDT and CDR2 is YNNKEL (reference sequence). The CDR3 runs to 14 residues. Written as DNA, the CDR3 is TGTGCCAGCAGCCCCATGGCAGGAAGCACTGAAGCTTTCTTT. It translates to CASSPMAGSTEAFF.

The CDR3 nucleotides are TGTGCCAGCAGCTTTGGTGAGGGAAACTATGGCTACACCTTC. It is translated as CASSFGEGNYGYTF. The rearrangement uses TRBV7-9 and TRBJ1-2; D is unclear. The CDR3 is made up of 14 amino acids. V was trimmed by 3 bases and J by 2 bases, leaving 10 bases between them. Germline values: CDR1 SEHNR, CDR2 FQNEAQ (reference sequence).

The V and J genes are TRBV19 and TRBJ1-5; TRBD1 matches at 11 bases. The V gene's germline CDR1 is LNHDA and CDR2 SQIVND (reference sequence). The CDR3 extends over 15 amino acids. V lost 4 bases to trimming and J lost 4 bases; unmatched junction nucleotides: 3. As DNA, the CDR3 is TGTGCCAGTAGTAACCGGGACAGGGGGAATCAGCCCCAGCATTTT. As protein: CASSNRDRGNQPQHF.

This chain connects TRBV10-3 to TRBJ2-5; a weak D match, TRBD2 (7 bases). Germline loops: CDR1 ENHRY, CDR2 SYGVKD. Trimming left V 0 bases short and J 2 bases short, with 22 bases between. CDR3 size: 19 residues. Written as DNA, the CDR3 is TGTGCCATCAGTGAGTCTGGGGGCGGGGTTGCGGGAGATCAAGAGACCCAGTACTTC. Translated, it gives CAISESGGGVAGDQETQYF.

The chain combines TRBV5-4 with TRBJ2-1; a possible D gene is TRBD1 (5 bases). The V gene lost 0 bases and the J gene lost 2 bases, with 15 bases spanning the gap. In germline, CDR1 is SGHNT, CDR2 YYREEE (reference sequence). CDR3 length equals 17 residues. CDR3 bases: TGTGCCAGCAGCTTGGATAGGCAGGGATTCGCCTACAATGAGCAGTTCTTC. As protein: CASSLDRQGFAYNEQFF.

A few counts support this clone. This chain links TRBV5-5 with TRBJ1-1; D remains unclear. Germline CDR1 reads SGHKS; CDR2 reads YYEKEE (reference sequence). This CDR3 has 16 residues. V gave up 0 bases and J gave up 0 bases, with 12 bases separating them. The CDR3 DNA reads TGTGCCAGCAGCTTGGGCTCAGGATTCATGAACACTGAAGCTTTCTTT. Protein product: CASSLGSGFMNTEAFF. Supplemented by reference TRBV5-5 and TRBJ1-1, the full variable domain reads DAGVTQSPTHLIKTRGQQVTLRCSPISGHKSVSWYQQVLGQGPQFIFQYYEKEERGRGNFPDRFSARQFPNYSSELNVNALLLGDSALYLCASSLGSGFMNTEAFFGQGTRLTVV.

The CDR3 loop is CASRGTGPNSPLHF. As DNA, the CDR3 is TGTGCCAGCAGGGGGACAGGGCCCAATTCACCCCTCCACTTT. The chain employs TRBV6-5 and TRBJ1-6, with TRBD1 identical over 9 bases. Germline loops: CDR1 MNHEY, CDR2 SVGAGI. The CDR3 sequence is 14 residues long. The ends lost 6 bases at V and 7 bases at J; junction bases unmatched: 4.

This clone has a single count. The genes are TRBV4-3 and TRBJ2-3, with 9 bases aligning to TRBD2. J was trimmed by 6 bases and V by 1 base; bases with no gene match: 14. Germline V lookup: CDR1 LGHNA, CDR2 YSLEER. The CDR3 is 18 amino acids. DNA of the CDR3: TGCGCCAGCAGCCAAGCTGCGACCGGACTAGCGACCCCCGATACGCAGTATTTT. Its translation: CASSQAATGLATPDTQYF.

V and J are TRBV7-6 and TRBJ2-2; D is possibly TRBD2 (5 bases). Trimming cost V 5 bases and J 1 base, with 14 bases left between them. The CDR3 has 16 amino acids. CDR1 and CDR2 (germline): SGHVS, FNYEAQ. In DNA form, the CDR3 reads TGTGCCAGCAGCCCTTACGGGGAACAGAACACCGGGGAGCTGTTTTTT. Amino acids: CASSPYGEQNTGELFF.

This clone was counted only a few times. J is TRBJ2-1 and V is TRBV24-1; 7 bases are shared with TRBD2. Germline V lookup: CDR1 KGHDR, CDR2 SFDVKD. V gave up 7 bases and J gave up 0 bases; unmatched junction bases: 2. This CDR3 region has 14 residues. The CDR3 DNA is TGTGCCACCAGGGGGGGGAGCTCCTACAATGAGCAGTTCTTC. Protein product: CATRGGSSYNEQFF.

The chain combines TRBV5-1 with TRBJ1-1, with a possible D match to TRBD1 (6 bases). The V and J ends lost 2 bases and 5 bases respectively, with 13 bases between them. Per germline, CDR1 SGHRS and CDR2 YFSETQ. The CDR3 is made up of 14 amino acids. The CDR3 DNA reads as TGCGCCAGCAGCTTACTTCCAGGGGAGACTGAAGCTTTCTTT. It specifies CASSLLPGETEAFF. The full variable domain, in which reference TRBV5-1 and TRBJ1-1 provide the parts outside the CDR3, is KAGVTQTPRYLIKTRGQQVTLSCSPISGHRSVSWYQQTPGQGLQFLFEYFSETQRNKGNFPGRFSGRQFSNSRSEMNVSTLELGDSALYLCASSLLPGETEAFFGQGTRLTVV.

The V gene is TRBV2, the J gene TRBJ1-5; 10 bases agree with TRBD1. Germline V gives CDR1 SNHLY, CDR2 FYNNEI. After removal of 8 bases from V and 5 bases from J, the junction contained 6 bases not matched to a gene. CDR3 length: 14 amino acids. The CDR3 loop is CASLADRGHQPQHF. Here the CDR3 DNA reads TGTGCCAGCCTAGCAGACAGGGGGCATCAGCCCCAGCATTTT.

This chain connects TRBV5-6 to TRBJ2-1; D may be TRBD2 (5 bases). CDR1 is SGHDT and CDR2 is YYEEEE in the germline V gene. Trimming cost V 6 bases and J 5 bases, with 12 bases left between them. CDR3 length: 13 residues. CDR3 loop: CASTNGVDNEQFF. Written as DNA, the CDR3 is TGTGCCAGCACCAACGGGGTGGACAATGAGCAGTTCTTC. Together with reference TRBV5-6 and TRBJ2-1, the CDR3 gives the full variable domain: DAGVTQSPTHLIKTRGQQVTLRCSPKSGHDTVSWYQQALGQGPQFIFQYYEEEERQRGNFPDRFSGHQFPNYSSELNVNALLLGDSALYLCASTNGVDNEQFFGPGTRLTVL.

The chain employs TRBV7-2 and TRBJ1-1; D gene ambiguous. V lost 5 bases, J lost 0 bases, and 7 bases lay in between. Germline CDR1 and CDR2: SGHTA and FQGNSA. The CDR3 covers 13 residues. The CDR3 sequence: CASSPSLNTEAFF. CDR3 nucleotides: TGTGCCAGCAGCCCCTCCTTGAACACTGAAGCTTTCTTT.